A selection of T cell receptor beta chains follows, all from one sample in a study of shared clonotypes between healthy human individuals. Profiled with immunoSEQ multiplex PCR; TCRdb holds only in-frame clones, not every one. The sample comprises some 95,000 clones, about 70% of which are singletons, and roughly 49% rests with the top ten. What was sequenced was memory CD8+ T cells sorted from blood. These receptors came from a man aged 30-40 years in good health. Both conserved end residues are part of each CDR3. D genes are given only for firm matches. Rows may omit the clone size; those that give it use once, few, many or a size class.

>13|TRBV23-1|once|TRBJ2-5|.
CASTEADQETQYF
TGCGCCAGCACCGAGGCAGACCAAGAGACCCAGTACTTC
>17|TRBV15|.|TRBJ2-5|.
CATSRDSWLNGAETQYF
TGTGCCACCAGCAGAGATAGTTGGCTCAACGGCGCAGAGACCCAGTACTTC
>16|TRBV28|.|TRBJ2-4|.
CASSLRMGVAKNIQYF
TGTGCCAGCAGTTTAAGGATGGGGGTAGCCAAAAACATTCAGTACTTC
>13|TRBV30|once|TRBJ1-1|.
CAWSGGMNEGAFF
TGTGCCTGGAGTGGAGGGATGAATGAAGGAGCTTTCTTT
>15|TRBV5-5|.|TRBJ1-4|.
CASSVLRTLNEKLFF
TGTGCCAGCAGCGTTTTGAGGACCCTAAATGAAAAACTGTTTTTT
>13|TRBV29-1|.|TRBJ2-7|TRBD2
CSVGRGVPYEQYF
TGCAGCGTAGGACGGGGGGTTCCCTACGAGCAGTACTTC
>13|TRBV29-1|.|TRBJ2-5|.
CSVEQWGQETQYF
TGCAGCGTTGAACAGTGGGGACAAGAGACCCAGTACTTC
>16|TRBV6-1|few|TRBJ2-3|.
CASSEQQGGGADTQYF
TGTGCCAGCAGTGAACAGCAGGGAGGGGGCGCAGATACGCAGTATTTT
>13|TRBV7-2|.|TRBJ2-5|.
CASSSWTGETQYF
TGTGCCAGCAGCTCCTGGACGGGAGAGACCCAGTACTTC
>12|TRBV4-1|.|TRBJ2-1|.
CASSQGGIEQFF
TGCGCCAGCAGCCAAGGGGGGATTGAGCAGTTCTTC
>11|TRBV11-2|.|TRBJ2-5|.
CASSLEETQYF
TGTGCCAGCAGCTTAGAAGAGACCCAGTACTTC
>13|TRBV15|.|TRBJ1-2|TRBD1
CATSKDREDGYTF
TGTGCCACCAGCAAGGACAGGGAGGATGGCTACACCTTC
>13|TRBV28|.|TRBJ2-7|.
CASRPGHQYEQYF
TGTGCCAGCAGGCCGGGACACCAATACGAGCAGTACTTC
>13|TRBV28|few|TRBJ2-1|.
CASSVSAYNEQFF
TGTGCCAGCAGTGTATCAGCCTACAATGAGCAGTTCTTC
>14|TRBV27|.|TRBJ2-2|.
CASSPTGYTGELFF
TGTGCCAGCAGTCCGACCGGGTACACCGGGGAGCTGTTTTTT
>14|TRBV9|.|TRBJ2-2|TRBD2
CASRRLAGPGELFF
TGTGCCAGCAGGAGACTAGCGGGACCCGGGGAGCTGTTTTTT
>16|TRBV21-1|.|TRBJ2-1|.
CASSNLTSGMIDEQFF
TGTGCCAGCAGCAATCTTACTAGCGGGATGATAGATGAGCAGTTCTTC
>14|TRBV2|.|TRBJ1-5|.
CASSGDSGNQPQHF
TGTGCCAGCAGTGGGGACTCGGGCAATCAGCCCCAGCATTTT
>13|TRBV10-3|.|TRBJ2-1|.
CAISESRLGEQFF
TGTGCCATCAGTGAGTCGAGACTCGGTGAGCAGTTCTTC
>15|TRBV4-3|.|TRBJ2-7|.
CASSQRAGGAYEQYF
TGCGCCAGCAGCCAACGGGCAGGAGGGGCCTACGAGCAGTACTTC
>11|TRBV25-1|.|TRBJ2-7|.
CASEWHYEQYF
TGTGCCAGCGAATGGCACTACGAGCAGTACTTC
>16|TRBV25-1|.|TRBJ2-1|TRBD2
CASTSGLADFYNEQFF
TGTGCCAGCACATCAGGACTAGCGGACTTTTACAATGAGCAGTTCTTC
>20|TRBV5-4|.|TRBJ2-3|TRBD2
CASSLVIAGGYIKSTDTQYF
TGTGCCAGCAGCTTGGTCATAGCGGGAGGGTATATTAAGAGCACAGATACGCAGTATTTT
>14|TRBV7-9|.|TRBJ2-7|.
CASSPSSAAYEQYF
TGTGCCAGCAGCCCTAGTTCCGCGGCCTACGAGCAGTACTTC
>15|TRBV6-1|.|TRBJ2-7|.
CASSGSMGQGYEQYF
TGTGCCAGCAGTGGATCTATGGGGCAAGGATACGAGCAGTACTTC
>15|TRBV11-2|.|TRBJ2-1|.
CASSLGSPSVSEQFF
TGTGCCAGCAGCCTAGGGAGTCCTAGTGTCTCTGAGCAGTTCTTC
>16|TRBV7-8|few|TRBJ2-1|TRBD1
CASSLAGTGAYNEQFF
TGTGCCAGCAGCTTAGCCGGGACAGGGGCGTACAATGAGCAGTTCTTC
>15|TRBV7-2|.|TRBJ2-1|TRBD2
CASSLASGRYNEQFF
TGTGCCAGCAGCTTGGCTAGCGGGAGGTACAATGAGCAGTTCTTC
>16|TRBV7-2|.|TRBJ1-5|TRBD1
CASSQGTAYSNQPQHF
TGTGCCAGCAGCCAGGGGACAGCTTATAGCAATCAGCCCCAGCATTTT
>15|TRBV11-2|.|TRBJ1-1|.
CASSLSGQSNTEAFF
TGTGCCAGCAGCTTATCCGGGCAGTCAAACACTGAAGCTTTCTTT
>14|TRBV28|.|TRBJ2-4|.
CASSAAGAKNIQYF
TGTGCCAGCAGTGCCGCGGGGGCGAAAAACATTCAGTACTTC
>13|TRBV11-1|.|TRBJ2-7|.
CASSFSGAYEQYF
TGTGCCAGCAGCTTTAGCGGAGCCTACGAGCAGTACTTC
>12|TRBV7-9|many|TRBJ2-3|.
CASSLGLDTQYF
TGTGCCAGCAGCTTAGGATTAGATACGCAGTATTTT
>15|TRBV6-5|few|TRBJ2-7|TRBD1
CASSYTRTGAYEQYF
TGTGCCAGCAGTTACACTAGGACAGGGGCCTACGAGCAGTACTTC
>16|TRBV5-6|.|TRBJ2-5|.
CASSLLGRGRKETQYF
TGTGCCAGCAGCTTGCTGGGCAGGGGTCGTAAAGAGACCCAGTACTTC